What follows is one TCR beta chain and its context. Antigen specificity is unknown. The sample belongs to a study of T cell responses to AZD1222 COVID-19 vaccine. Generated by immunoSEQ multiplex PCR, the TCRdb table keeps only in-frame clones and is missing some. The data show about 140,000 clones, roughly nine tenths seen once. This CDR3 has 16 amino acids. The ends lost 5 bases at V and 1 base at J; junction bases unmatched: 7. Germline CDR1 is SEHNR and CDR2 is FQNEAQ (reference sequence). Second-dose schedules of about 4 or about 12 weeks were combined. Findings and limits, study-wide: Clonal diversity may have been underestimated in mostly white British donors. At 160-218 and 743-854, vaccine-associated CD4 TCRs were dominant, and they spanned spike.

The sample here was peripheral blood, taken 28 days after the second AZD1222 dose. The receptor was derived from an adult who received the AZD1222 COVID-19 vaccine. The chain links TRBV7-9 to TRBJ2-3, with 9 bases lining up with TRBD2. CDR3 in amino acids: CASSPAGTSRTDTQYF. CDR3 DNA: TGTGCCAGCAGCCCCGCTGGGACTAGCCGCACAGATACGCAGTATTTT.